This is a list of T cell receptor beta chains from one sample in a study of blood T cell repertoires in COVID-19. Profiling relied on immunoSEQ multiplex PCR, and the TCRdb table lists in-frame clones only, not all of them. The sample consists of approximately 670,000 clones, just under 90% of them appearing once. Sequencing input: peripheral blood. Source of these receptors: a woman aged 18-29 years with acute or convalescent COVID-19. The CDR3 runs from the conserved cysteine through the conserved F or W. The order of the fields is clone size, CDR3 length, V gene, J gene, D gene, CDR3 DNA, CDR3 protein. The D gene is left open where the match is weak. Size values are once, few and many counts, or a class for expanded clones, and some rows have none.

>.|12|TRBV24-1|TRBJ1-1|.
TGTGCCACCAGTGACGGGGTAAGTGAAGCTTTCTTT
CATSDGVSEAFF
>once|14|TRBV21-1|TRBJ1-1|.
TGTGCCAGCGGATCGGGACAGGGGGAAACTGAAGCTTTCTTT
CASGSGQGETEAFF
>.|14|TRBV28|TRBJ2-7|TRBD1
TGTGCCAGCAGGGGACAGGGGGATTTTTACGAGCAGTACTTC
CASRGQGDFYEQYF
>.|14|TRBV2|TRBJ1-1|TRBD1
TGTGCCAGCAGTGCCCAGGGGGGGAACACTGAAGCTTTCTTT
CASSAQGGNTEAFF
>.|16|TRBV2|TRBJ2-3|TRBD2
TGTGCCAGCAGTGAACTAGCGGGGGGCTTCACAGATACGCAGTATTTT
CASSELAGGFTDTQYF
>.|14|TRBV7-8|TRBJ1-6|TRBD1
TGTGCCAGCAGCTGGGGACAGGACTATTCACCCCTCCACTTT
CASSWGQDYSPLHF
>.|21|TRBV5-1|TRBJ2-6|.
TGCGCCAGCAGCTTGGCCGGTCACCGTGGAGGGAAACTCTCTGGGGCCAACGTCCTGACTTTC
CASSLAGHRGGKLSGANVLTF
>.|13|TRBV5-6|TRBJ1-2|TRBD1
TGTGCCAGCAGCTTGAAGGGGGCTTACGGCTACACCTTC
CASSLKGAYGYTF
>.|17|TRBV27|TRBJ2-3|.
TGTGCCAGCAGTTTAAGTCAGGGGTCCTATAGCACAGATACGCAGTATTTT
CASSLSQGSYSTDTQYF
>.|14|TRBV7-8|TRBJ1-4|TRBD1
TGTGCCAGCAGGACCAGGGGGCCTTTTGAAAAACTGTTTTTT
CASRTRGPFEKLFF
>.|13|TRBV11-2|TRBJ1-1|TRBD1
TGTGCCAGCAGCTTAGATCAGGGGGCGGGGGCTTTCTTT
CASSLDQGAGAFF
>.|17|TRBV19|TRBJ2-7|TRBD1
TGTGCCAGTAGCCGAACCGGGGACAGCCTAACTGGGTACGAGCAGTACTTC
CASSRTGDSLTGYEQYF
>.|11|TRBV12-3/TRBV12-4|TRBJ1-2|.
TGTGCCAGCAGTTTGCGGGGGGGCTACACCTTC
CASSLRGGYTF
>.|16|TRBV6-5|TRBJ1-5|TRBD1
TGTGCCAGCAGTTCCTATACAGGGGGTAAGAATCAGCCCCAGCATTTT
CASSSYTGGKNQPQHF
>.|16|TRBV2|TRBJ1-3|TRBD1
TGTGCCAGTACATTAGACCAGGGGGCGCGGGGAAACACCATATATTTT
CASTLDQGARGNTIYF
>.|14|TRBV6-5|TRBJ1-6|.
TGTGCCAGCAGTTACAAGGGGCAAAATTCACCCCTCCACTTT
CASSYKGQNSPLHF
>.|14|TRBV5-4|TRBJ1-1|.
TGTGCCAGCAGCTTGGAAGGGGATGTCACTGAAGCTTTCTTT
CASSLEGDVTEAFF
>.|11|TRBV30|TRBJ1-2|.
TGTGCCTGCCGGGGTGTCTATGGCTACACCTTC
CACRGVYGYTF
>.|14|TRBV5-1|TRBJ1-1|.
TGCGCCAGCAGCTTTCAGCCCGCGAGGACTGAAGCTTTCTTT
CASSFQPARTEAFF
>.|15|TRBV9|TRBJ2-7|TRBD2
TGTGCCAGCAGCGTAGAGGCGGGAGTCGTTTACGAGCAGTACTTC
CASSVEAGVVYEQYF
>.|13|TRBV2|TRBJ1-6|.
TGTGCCACCTCCAGGGCCGGAGGGTCACCCCTCCACTTT
CATSRAGGSPLHF
>.|17|TRBV29-1|TRBJ2-1|.
TGCAGCGTTGAAGATGAAGACAGGAGTAAGGACTACAATGAGCAGTTCTTC
CSVEDEDRSKDYNEQFF
>.|15|TRBV7-9|TRBJ2-3|TRBD1
TGTGCCAGCAGCTTACAGGGGGACAGCACAGATACGCAGTATTTT
CASSLQGDSTDTQYF
>.|18|TRBV4-2|TRBJ2-3|TRBD2
TGTGCCAGCAGCCAAGAGCTAGCGGGGGGGCTATACACAGATACGCAGTATTTT
CASSQELAGGLYTDTQYF
>.|16|TRBV4-1|TRBJ1-5|.
TGCGCCAGCAGCCAACCGGCCGGGGGGCCTATGATACCCCAGCATTTT
CASSQPAGGPMIPQHF
>.|13|TRBV30|TRBJ1-1|.
TGTGCCTGGAGGGCCGGGCCGGGGGCTGAAGCTTTCTTT
CAWRAGPGAEAFF
>.|16|TRBV27|TRBJ1-2|.
TGTGCCAGCAGTACCCCTGGGGGGAAGGGTCTATATGGCTACACCTTC
CASSTPGGKGLYGYTF
>.|13|TRBV3-1/TRBV3-2|TRBJ2-7|.
TGTGCCAGCAGCTTCGGGCCGACGGGAGAGCAGTACTTC
CASSFGPTGEQYF
>few|13|TRBV12-3/TRBV12-4|TRBJ1-2|.
TGTGCCAGCACCCTTATGGGCCTTTATGGCTACACCTTC
CASTLMGLYGYTF
>.|10|TRBV2|TRBJ1-2|.
TGTGCCAGCAGGTTGGAGGGCTACACCTTC
CASRLEGYTF
>.|15|TRBV5-1|TRBJ1-2|.
TGCGCCAGCAGCTTGAGTCAGGGCTTCGGGTATGGCTACACCTTC
CASSLSQGFGYGYTF
>.|14|TRBV5-1|TRBJ1-3|.
TGCGCCAGCAGTCCACTTGACAGCAGGGACACCATATATTTT
CASSPLDSRDTIYF
>.|15|TRBV4-1|TRBJ2-7|TRBD1
TGCGCCAGCAGGACGGGACAGGCCCAATCCTACGAGCAGTACTTC
CASRTGQAQSYEQYF
>.|18|TRBV5-1|TRBJ1-3|TRBD1
TGCGCCAGCAGCCTGCTCCCAGGACAGGGCCTCTCTGGAAACACCATATATTTT
CASSLLPGQGLSGNTIYF
>.|9|TRBV20-1|TRBJ1-1|.
TGCAAACACGACGGGGGAGCTTTCTTT
CKHDGGAFF
>.|15|TRBV5-1|TRBJ2-1|TRBD2
TGCGCCAGCAGCATCGGGGGGAGGTCCTACAATGAGCAGTTCTTC
CASSIGGRSYNEQFF
>.|17|TRBV27|TRBJ2-2|TRBD1
TGTGCCAGCAGTTCCCCTCGGGACAGGGGGCCGGCCGGGGAGCTGTTTTTT
CASSSPRDRGPAGELFF
>.|14|TRBV7-5|TRBJ2-3|.
TGTGCCAGAAGCCACCGACAGCGCACAGATACGCAGTATTTT
CARSHRQRTDTQYF
>once|16|TRBV25-1|TRBJ1-6|TRBD1
TGTGCCAGCAGCGATGGACAGGGCCGCCCTAATTCACCCCTCCACTTT
CASSDGQGRPNSPLHF
>.|14|TRBV11-3|TRBJ1-5|.
TGTGCCAGCAGCCAAGACTGTTGCAATCAGCCCCAGCATTTT
CASSQDCCNQPQHF
>once|13|TRBV7-2|TRBJ1-1|TRBD1
TGTGCCAGCAGACGACAGGGCGACACTGAAGCTTTCTTT
CASRRQGDTEAFF
>few|13|TRBV24-1|TRBJ1-6|.
TGTGCCACCAGGAGCTCCTATAATTCACCCCTCCACTTT
CATRSSYNSPLHF
>.|20|TRBV6-1|TRBJ1-2|.
TGTGCCAGCAGTGAAGCCCCCCCCGCTACCAGGGCGGCGGGGGGCTATGGCTACACCTTC
CASSEAPPATRAAGGYGYTF
>.|16|TRBV19|TRBJ1-1|TRBD1
TGTGCCAGTAGCTCCGGGACAGGGACCTTTAACACTGAAGCTTTCTTT
CASSSGTGTFNTEAFF
>.|17|TRBV5-1|TRBJ1-1|TRBD1
TGCGCCAGCAGCCCGGGACAGGAACGAACTACAGCGGGTGAAGCTTTCTTT
CASSPGQERTTAGEAFF
>.|14|TRBV5-1|TRBJ1-2|.
TGCGCCAGCACCGCCGGGACAACCAACTATGGCTACACCTTC
CASTAGTTNYGYTF